Listed here is a single T cell receptor (beta chain). This sample was included in a study of shared T cell receptors in the human thymus. Profiling relied on immunoSEQ multiplex PCR, and the TCRdb table lists in-frame clones only, not all of them. Among hundreds of thousands of clones listed, around 87% were seen once. Deletions cut 3 bases from V and 7 bases from J, with 25 bases between. The CDR3 is 18 amino acids. Per the germline V gene, CDR1 is SGHTS and CDR2 is YDEGEE. This sample was also put to use in a study of human thymus T cells. Per that paper: Corrective surgery for congenital heart defects was being performed on the healthy Finnish infants who were the donors. Thymic resections from corrective heart surgery supplied the tissue. V and J gene usage appeared biased in thymic and blood repertoires. Related work found strong thymic repertoire overlap between unrelated individuals.

The sequencing sample was made of thymocytes. This TCR derives from a boy younger than two with a congenital heart defect. The rearrangement joins TRBV5-8 to TRBJ1-4; D remains unclear. CDR3 DNA: TGTGCCAGCAGCTCAGCAGGACCGGACTCGCCCTGGGGTGAAAAACTGTTTTTT. Translating gives CASSSAGPDSPWGEKLFF.